This T cell receptor beta chain originates from a study of cytomegalovirus exposure and HLA in healthy donors (dated by TCRdb to about 2017). About the investigation overall: In an earlier analysis of 587 of the donors, around 300 Gb of sequence data and some 120 million unique TCR beta sequences from about 179 million T cells were reported. The study combined high-throughput TCR immunosequencing, statistical association of individual TCRs with disease status, and machine learning to predict cytomegalovirus infection status. To decide whether each TCR beta V gene segment behaved as functional or pseudogenic, an earlier analysis of several hundred of the donors relied on high-throughput TCR beta sequencing. Roughly 5 DR-DQ haplotypes were handled as single units for association and clustering, since linkage in the cohort was strong. The T cell repertoires of under 750 subjects were profiled by immunosequencing and related to cytomegalovirus serostatus. Along with the roughly 670-subject first cohort, a separate validation cohort of approximately 110 different subjects was used. Of the roughly 410 genotyped donors, 70% to 90% were placed in the genetic ancestry cluster associated with self-reported Caucasian donors. Every repertoire in the discovery cohort had been generated on one and the same sequencing platform. To study patterns of TCR occurrence, a later analysis re-analyzed previously published TCR beta repertoires from around 660 donors and added high-resolution HLA genotyping. Rather than using new phenotypic data, the later analysis identified candidate immune exposures from TCR beta sequences and from how often those sequences occurred across donors. The study aimed to test whether cataloging public T cell receptors could reveal signatures of past pathogen exposure. Donor age, sex, ethnicity and CMV serostatus were compiled together with the repertoire data. On average, 235,054 unique TCR beta nucleotide sequences were sequenced per donor among fewer than 500 genotyped donors of the cohort, with 15% to 20% of those sequences being non-productive. Approximately 300 gigabases of sequencing data and around 85 million unique TCR sequences made up an early release that covered nearly 650 HLA-typed donors. Class I and class II HLA loci were covered by the typing at four-digit resolution. Genome-wide SNP genotypes for about 65% of the roughly 670 donors were used in a later genetic analysis, which treated that subset as a discovery cohort. The number of typed donors differed by locus: roughly 629-640 for A, B, C, DRB1 and DQB1; 500 to 550 for DQA1; approximately 600 for DPA1; and about 450 for DPB1.

The cohort comprised approximately 700 healthy bone marrow donors. Cohort members were all nominally healthy when sampled, although unrecorded immune exposures were likely present. The donor tested CMV seropositive and was one of the 289 seropositive cohort members. A peripheral blood sample was collected from each donor, and TCR beta sequencing was performed on peripheral blood mononuclear cells. Genomic DNA was extracted from the blood cell samples with the Qiagen DNeasy Blood Extraction Kit. Library generation was performed with the immunoSEQ multiplex PCR assay. The multiplex PCR relied on a mix of 60 forward primers for TCR Vbeta segments and 13 reverse primers for TCR Jbeta segments. A multiplex PCR assay on genomic DNA amplified the CDR3 region of rearranged TCR beta genes. The amplified TCR beta libraries were sequenced on the Illumina HiSeq System as 87-base-pair reads. The authors' analysis ran thus. A later analysis tallied roughly 80 million unique TCR beta chains across the 666 repertoires, and 10 million to 11 million of those chains were shared by two or more donors. Raw reads were error-corrected and collapsed into unique sequences with a nearest-neighbor algorithm that merged closely related sequences to remove PCR and sequencing errors. V, D and J gene segments were assigned by aligning CDR3 sequences to IMGT reference sequences. For a sequence to be retained, at least a six-nucleotide match to both a V gene segment and a J gene segment was required. Rearrangements were classified as productive when the CDR3 lacked stop codons and remained in frame with V and J, and all other rearrangements were classified as non-productive. Following IMGT convention, CDR3 was defined as the stretch from the second conserved V-encoded cysteine up to the conserved J-encoded phenylalanine. Sequences without an unambiguous match to a single V gene segment were excluded from the earlier analysis of 450 to 650 of the donors. In an earlier analysis of 587 of the donors, a V segment was called functional when productive rearrangements were above 56.7%, and segregating when the standard deviation between donors exceeded 5%. To diagnose cytomegalovirus status from the catalog of TCR beta chain sequences, a statistical classification framework was built. V and J gene assignment, in a later analysis, came from comparing TCR nucleotide sequences with IMGT/GENE-DB human TR gene sequences. Using the TCRdist pipeline, a later analysis assigned CDR3 sequences along with most-parsimonious VDJ recombination scenarios. A later analysis defined each TCR beta chain by its CDR3 amino acid sequence plus V-gene family, and excluded reads lacking a unique V-gene family. In a later analysis, 550 to 650 highly shared, low-generation-probability nucleotide sequences were removed to address suspected cross-contamination and a sequencing artifact. For each public chain, a later analysis derived a clonal expansion index from normalized ranks of inferred template counts within each repertoire. Generation probabilities in a later analysis came from a VDJ recombination model fitted to out-of-frame rearrangements, and those results were checked against IGoR. In a later analysis, hypergeometric tests were used to score TCR-TCR, TCR-HLA and TCR-CMV co-occurrence, with a repertoire-size bias correction applied to TCR pairs. In a later analysis, false discovery rates were estimated by permuting HLA or CMV assignments 20 times. A later analysis grouped co-occurring TCRs with DBSCAN, adding TCRdist sequence similarity when clustering within HLA-allele-positive subsets. Co-occurrence clustering excluded repertoires with fewer than 30,000 or more than 120,000 public chains, plus five with anomalous nucleotide sharing. TCRdb holds this immuneACCESS table with in-frame rearrangements only. Some clones are missing; in checked studies, unresolved V genes explain under half, and the rest has no known cause. The D gene and trimming were derived from the DNA, and the V and J assignments and clone size from that table. In all, the sample holds 95,000 to 150,000 clones, and 80% of those were seen once. 8.9% of the sample belongs to the ten largest clones.

Summary of the overall study and its limitations: In an earlier analysis of 587 of the donors, most TCR beta V segments appeared in productive rearrangements about 87% or about 30% of the time, broadly matching IMGT annotations. In a later genetic analysis, fewer N-insertions in productive TCRs were reported among donors in an Asian-associated ancestry cluster than the approximately 670-donor mean. In a later analysis, around 17,000 TCR beta sequences were associated with specific HLA alleles at a false discovery rate of 0.05. A further reported finding was that TCR beta sequences accurately predicted the HLA-A and HLA-B alleles for most subjects in the first cohort. The classifier was reported to diagnose cytomegalovirus status with high specificity and sensitivity in both the original cohort and the validation cohort. A group of highly shared sequence variants was considered likely to be a technical artifact of the sequencing pipeline. While some public TCRs were present in many individuals, most TCR sequences turned up only very rarely across donors. A later analysis found that HLA-associated TCR beta chains were more clonally expanded and had lower generation probabilities than equally common non-associated chains. In a later analysis, the rate of TCR association differed among HLA loci, with DRB1 alleles having the most associated TCRs and HLA-C alleles having the fewest. The cohort was sequenced for TCR beta chains only, and without alpha or paired-chain data the features that could be detected were limited. V-gene and J-gene trimming of TCR beta chains was associated with a missense DCLRE1C variant in a later genetic analysis, and the association was replicated in an independent cohort. In the study, about 150 TCR beta chains were listed as associated with cytomegalovirus. A few of the identified cytomegalovirus-associated TCR beta chains were confirmed in vitro to be specific for cytomegalovirus antigens. A later analysis reported that several top co-occurrence clusters appeared linked to parvovirus B19, influenza, CMV and Epstein-Barr virus. Strong co-occurrence of HLA alleles, especially DR and DQ, made assigning TCR associations to individual alleles difficult. A later analysis found that most CMV-associated TCR beta chains appeared HLA-restricted, with HLA associations seemingly driven largely by CMV exposure. Immune exposure information for the cohort was limited to CMV serostatus. It was suggested by the authors that the approach could potentially be generalized to other disease states and immunological phenotypes. Correlated functional status among segregating V segments might be attributable to linkage disequilibrium, but an unknown experimental factor could not be ruled out. Roughly 17 rarely observed V segments, including chromosome 9 orphons, were excluded from the earlier analysis of 550 to 700 of the donors because counts were too low. Presence/absence analyses assumed roughly uniform sequencing depth across donors, an assumption that may not hold. Because HLA typing was unavailable for some donors at each locus, only the typed subset was used in association tests.

A remark on this clone: Its antigen is not yet known. Nothing much larger sits one base from this clone, and base qualities are not available.

This sequence was found in a man aged 25-40 years in good health and CMV-seropositive. Sequencing input: PBMCs.

Here is the DNA: TGCGCCAGCAGCCAAGCGGGGAGTTTTTACACAGATACGCAGTATTTT. This is translated as CASSQAGSFYTDTQYF. The sequence joins TRBV4-1 to TRBJ2-3; TRBD2 is a weak D gene call, 5 bases matching. V loses 1 base of germline sequence and J loses 2 bases, and the interval between the two ends is 13 bases. Inclusive of the bounding cysteine and phenylalanine, the CDR3 is 16 residues long. Only CDR3 DNA is held: 48 bases, read in frame from base 1. Reading the germline V gene gives CDR1 MGHRA and CDR2 YSYEKL.